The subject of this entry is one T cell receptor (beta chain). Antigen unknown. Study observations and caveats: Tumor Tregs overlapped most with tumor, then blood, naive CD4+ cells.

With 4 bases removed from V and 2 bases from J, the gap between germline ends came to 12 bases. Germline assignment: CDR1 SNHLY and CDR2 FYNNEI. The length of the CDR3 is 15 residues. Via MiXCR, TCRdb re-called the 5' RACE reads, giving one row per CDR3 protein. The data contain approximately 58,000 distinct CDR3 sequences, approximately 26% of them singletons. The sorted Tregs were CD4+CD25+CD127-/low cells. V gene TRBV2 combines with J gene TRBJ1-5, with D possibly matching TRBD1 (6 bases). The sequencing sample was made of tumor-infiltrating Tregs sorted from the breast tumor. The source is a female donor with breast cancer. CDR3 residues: CASSVSGQGNQPQHF. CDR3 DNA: TGTGCCAGCAGTGTGTCGGGACAAGGCAATCAGCCCCAGCATTTT.